This T cell receptor (beta chain) comes out of a study of Ad26.COV2.S vaccination and SARS-CoV-2 variants. Sample treatment: around 19 received Ad26.COV2.S at low or high dose, single or two shots; several received placebo; per-sample allocation not given. Vaccine and placebo recipients were sampled on day 63 after the first injection. Produced via immunoSEQ multiplex PCR; TCRdb's table is partial and in-frame only. The sample gives 450,000 to 550,000 clones, about 89% of which show up once; about 1.7% is in the top ten. The specimen comprised peripheral blood, sampled in a trial of Ad26.COV2.S vaccine versus placebo. This receptor was taken from a person aged 18 to 59 who received the Ad26.COV2.S COVID-19 vaccine or a placebo.

In DNA, the CDR3 is TGTGCCAGCAGTTACACGACAGGGAGAGAGACCCAGTACTTC. Amino acids: CASSYTTGRETQYF. V is TRBV6-2 or TRBV6-3 and J is TRBJ2-5; 7 nucleotides line up with TRBD1. V shed 2 bases and J 4 bases; nucleotides not matched to a gene: 4. The CDR3 runs to 14 residues. In germline, CDR1 is MNHEY, CDR2 SVGEGT.